This TCR beta chain emerged from a study of CD8 T cells in ankylosing spondylitis. Via MiXCR, TCRdb re-called the 5' RACE reads, giving one row per CDR3 protein. The sample records about 88,000 distinct CDR3 sequences, 27% being singletons. CDR1 is MDHEN, CDR2 SYDVKM, per germline. J was trimmed by 3 bases and V by 2 bases; bases with no gene match: 4. The CDR3 totals 14 residues. This receptor was identified in a male donor with ankylosing spondylitis or in good health (not recorded which). V gene TRBV28 combines with J gene TRBJ2-7, with 7 positions matching TRBD1. The sample consisted of blood, either unsorted or a sorted T cell fraction (not recorded which). CDR3 in amino acids: CASSLGNRGYEQYV. In DNA form, the CDR3 reads TGTGCCAGCAGTTTAGGGAACAGGGGCTACGAGCAGTACGTC.